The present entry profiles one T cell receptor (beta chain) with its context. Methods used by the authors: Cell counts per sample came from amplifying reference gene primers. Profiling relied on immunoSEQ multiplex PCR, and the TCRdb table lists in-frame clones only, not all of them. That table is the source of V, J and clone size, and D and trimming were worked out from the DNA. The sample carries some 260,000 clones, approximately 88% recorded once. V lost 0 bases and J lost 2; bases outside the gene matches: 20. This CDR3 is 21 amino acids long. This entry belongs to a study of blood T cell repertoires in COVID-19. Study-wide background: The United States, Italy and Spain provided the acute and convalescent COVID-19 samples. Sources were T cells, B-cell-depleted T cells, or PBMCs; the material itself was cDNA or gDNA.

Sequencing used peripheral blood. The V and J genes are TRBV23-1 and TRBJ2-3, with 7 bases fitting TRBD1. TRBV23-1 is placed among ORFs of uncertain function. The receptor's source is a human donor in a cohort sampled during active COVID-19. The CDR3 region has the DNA TGCGCCAGCAGTCAATCGCCGGGACAGTTTTCCGATACCTATGACACAGATACGCAGTATTTT. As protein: CASSQSPGQFSDTYDTDTQYF.